Each of the 2 T cell receptor beta chains below was sequenced from the same sample in a study of cytomegalovirus exposure and HLA in healthy donors. PCR amplification relied on 60 Vbeta primers (plus 13 Jbeta primers). The data were produced by immunoSEQ multiplex PCR, yet TCRdb's version contains in-frame clones alone and is incomplete. The sample holds approximately 100,000 clones, roughly four fifths seen once. The sequencing input was PBMCs. The receptor set was obtained from a human donor in good health.

In this sample, this clone turned up a few times. The chain couples TRBV6-6 to TRBJ1-1; 7 bases are shared with TRBD1. The CDR3 runs to 14 residues. The germline V gene has CDR1 MNHNY and CDR2 SVGAGI (reference sequence). Trimming at V came to 5 bases and at J to 3 bases, leaving 6 bases not matched to a gene. The CDR3 region has the DNA TGTGCCAGCAGTAACCGACAGGGTTACACTGAAGCTTTCTTT. Its protein is CASSNRQGYTEAFF.

This chain links TRBV6-7 with TRBJ1-4; perhaps TRBD1 as D (6 bases). TRBV6-7 is placed among ORFs of uncertain function. The CDR3 has 14 amino acids. Trimming left V 10 bases short and J 7 bases short, with 19 bases between. In DNA, the CDR3 is TGTGCCATCTGTGGGGGCGCCTGGCCTGAAAAACTGTTTTTT. It translates to CAICGGAWPEKLFF.